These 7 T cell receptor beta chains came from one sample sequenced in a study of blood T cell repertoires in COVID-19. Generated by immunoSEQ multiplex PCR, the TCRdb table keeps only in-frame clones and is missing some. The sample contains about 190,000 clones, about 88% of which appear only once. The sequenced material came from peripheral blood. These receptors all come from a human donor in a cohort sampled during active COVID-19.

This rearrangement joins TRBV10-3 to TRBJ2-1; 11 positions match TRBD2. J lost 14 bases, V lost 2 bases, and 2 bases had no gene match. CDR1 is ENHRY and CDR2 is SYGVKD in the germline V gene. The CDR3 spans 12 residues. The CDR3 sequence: CAISEPGLAEFF. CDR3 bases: TGTGCCATCAGTGAGCCGGGACTAGCGGAGTTCTTC.

CDR3 in DNA: TGTGCCAGCGCGGACAGAAGAGAGCAGTACTTC. This gives the protein CASADRREQYF. The V call is TRBV19, the J call TRBJ2-7, with D tentatively TRBD1 (6 bases). Trimming left V 9 bases short and J 7 bases short, with 13 bases between. The CDR3 loop spans 11 amino acids. The V gene's germline CDR1 is LNHDA and CDR2 SQIVND (reference sequence).

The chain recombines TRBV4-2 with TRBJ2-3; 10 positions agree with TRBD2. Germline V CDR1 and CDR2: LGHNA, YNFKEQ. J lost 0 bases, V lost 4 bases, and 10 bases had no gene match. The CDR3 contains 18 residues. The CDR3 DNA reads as TGTGCCAGCAGCCCCAGGTTTACTAGCGGGGCCAGCACAGATACGCAGTATTTT. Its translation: CASSPRFTSGASTDTQYF.

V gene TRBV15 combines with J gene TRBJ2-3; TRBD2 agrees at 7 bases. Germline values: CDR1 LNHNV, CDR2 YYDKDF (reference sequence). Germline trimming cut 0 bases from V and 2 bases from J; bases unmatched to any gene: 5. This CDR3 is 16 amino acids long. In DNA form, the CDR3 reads TGTGCCACCAGCAGAGAAGGTCTAGCGGTCACAGATACGCAGTATTTT. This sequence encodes CATSREGLAVTDTQYF.

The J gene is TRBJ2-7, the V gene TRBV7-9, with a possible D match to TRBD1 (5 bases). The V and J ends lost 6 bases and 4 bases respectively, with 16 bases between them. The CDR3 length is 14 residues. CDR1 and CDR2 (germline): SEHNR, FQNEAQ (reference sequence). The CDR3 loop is CASSPTGQSYEQYF. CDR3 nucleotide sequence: TGTGCCAGCAGTCCCACAGGCCAGAGTTACGAGCAGTACTTC.

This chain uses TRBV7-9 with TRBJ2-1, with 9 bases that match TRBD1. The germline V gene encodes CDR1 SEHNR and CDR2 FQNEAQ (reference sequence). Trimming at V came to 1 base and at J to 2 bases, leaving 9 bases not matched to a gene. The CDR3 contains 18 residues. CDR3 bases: TGTGCCAGCAGCTTAGTAGCCTTGGACAGGGGACCCTACAATGAGCAGTTCTTC. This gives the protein CASSLVALDRGPYNEQFF.

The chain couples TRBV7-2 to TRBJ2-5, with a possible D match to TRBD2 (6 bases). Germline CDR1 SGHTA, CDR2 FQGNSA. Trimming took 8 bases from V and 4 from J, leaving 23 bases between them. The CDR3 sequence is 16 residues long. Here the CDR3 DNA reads TGTGCCAGCCTGGAGACAACGGCCGGGAGTGCAGAGACCCAGTACTTC. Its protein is CASLETTAGSAETQYF.